This entry lists 3 T cell receptor beta chains sequenced from one sample in a study of control samples from healthy donors and cancer patients. Repertoires were generated with immunoSEQ multiplex PCR, while TCRdb's copy carries only in-frame clones and drops some. The sample records 55,000 to 75,000 clones, about 90% being singletons. Sequenced material: PBMCs. The receptors were gathered from a woman in her fifties or sixties with head and neck cancer.

The genes are TRBV5-1 and TRBJ1-4; D may be TRBD1 (5 bases). The CDR3 loop spans 14 amino acids. CDR1 is SGHRS and CDR2 is YFSETQ in the germline V gene. V was cut by 0 bases and J by 7 bases, with 10 bases left in between. The CDR3, as DNA: TGCGCCAGCAGCTTGGTTGGGGGAGGTGAAAAACTGTTTTTT. Translating it yields CASSLVGGGEKLFF.

V is TRBV5-1 and J is TRBJ1-2; D remains ambiguous. Germline V gene data show CDR1 as SGHRS and CDR2 as YFSETQ. The CDR3 contains 14 residues. V lost 0 bases and J 0 bases, leaving 6 bases between the germline ends. CDR3 sequence (DNA): TGCGCCAGCAGCTTGGACCTGTCTAACTATGGCTACACCTTC. Protein sequence: CASSLDLSNYGYTF.

The chain has TRBV5-4 and TRBJ1-1, with D perhaps TRBD1 (5 bases). CDR3 length: 17 residues. With 4 bases removed from V and 2 bases from J, the gap between germline ends came to 21 bases. Germline V CDR1 and CDR2: SGHNT, YYREEE (reference sequence). CDR3 sequence: CASSRLLTQGLNTEAFF. The CDR3 nucleotides are TGTGCCAGCAGCAGATTACTAACTCAGGGCCTAAACACTGAAGCTTTCTTT. The variable domain in full, completed from reference TRBV5-4 and TRBJ1-1, reads ETGVTQSPTHLIKTRGQQVTLRCSSQSGHNTVSWYQQALGQGPQFIFQYYREEENGRGNFPPRFSGLQFPNYSSELNVNALELDDSALYLCASSRLLTQGLNTEAFFGQGTRLTVV.